The next 14 T cell receptor beta chains were all read from a single sample in a study of T-cell reconstitution after alpha-beta-depleted transplantation in children. Unique molecular identifiers were used to barcode this TCRbeta library. TCRdb reanalysed the PCR reads using MiXCR and keeps one entry per CDR3 protein. The sample records approximately 400,000 distinct CDR3 sequences, about a tenth being singletons. Sequencing used PBMCs from the stem cell graft donor, obtained from the stem cell graft. The source of these receptors is a human donor who donated a stem cell graft to a child with acute myeloid leukemia.

This clonotype occurred a few times. V gene TRBV9 combines with J gene TRBJ2-5; 9 bases map to TRBD2. The germline V gene has CDR1 SGDLS and CDR2 YYNGEE. The trim removed 1 base at V and 3 bases at J, leaving 10 bases unmatched. The CDR3 is 17 residues long. The CDR3 protein is CASSVMAGGPEEETQYF. In DNA, the CDR3 is TGTGCCAGCAGCGTAATGGCGGGGGGGCCTGAGGAAGAGACCCAGTACTTC.

This clonotype was recorded a few times. The chain employs TRBV11-1 and TRBJ2-7; D might be TRBD1 or TRBD2, each matching 5 bases. Trimming removed 0 bases from V and 3 bases from J, with 15 bases in between. Germline lookup yields CDR1 SGHAT and CDR2 FQDESV (reference sequence). This CDR3 is built from 16 residues. For the CDR3, the DNA is TGTGCCAGCAGCTTAGCGGGGGTTGGCGATGTCTACGAGCAGTACTTC. Its protein product is CASSLAGVGDVYEQYF. The variable domain in full, completed from reference TRBV11-1 and TRBJ2-7, reads EAEVAQSPRYKITEKSQAVAFWCDPISGHATLYWYRQILGQGPELLVQFQDESVVDDSQLPKDRFSAERLKGVDSTLKIQPAELGDSAMYLCASSLAGVGDVYEQYFGPGTRLTVT.

The chain has TRBV6-1 and TRBJ1-4; 8 nucleotides align to TRBD1. Germline values: CDR1 MNHNS, CDR2 SASEGT. Germline trimming cut 6 bases from V and 7 bases from J; bases unmatched to any gene: 13. The CDR3 runs 16 residues. The CDR3, as DNA: TGTGCCAGCAGGAACCCCGGACAGGGAATGGCTGAAAAACTGTTTTTT. The encoded protein is CASRNPGQGMAEKLFF.

In its sample, this clonotype was seen a few times. This chain joins TRBV4-1 and TRBJ2-3, with TRBD2 as a possible D gene (6 bases). CDR3 length: 15 residues. CDR1 is MGHRA and CDR2 is YSYEKL in the germline V gene. With 2 bases removed from V and 3 bases from J, the gap between germline ends came to 12 bases. The CDR3 DNA follows: TGCGCCAGCAGCCAAACTAGCCCTGGGACAGATACGCAGTATTTT. It specifies CASSQTSPGTDTQYF.

This clonotype was picked up a small number of times. The CDR3 DNA sequence: TGCAGTGTCAAACAGGGATCCGACACCGGGGAGCTGTTTTTT. Its translation: CSVKQGSDTGELFF. This chain joins TRBV20-1 and TRBJ2-2; D possibly corresponds to TRBD1 (6 bases). CDR3 length equals 14 residues. Germline-derived CDR1 and CDR2 are DFQATT and SNEGSKA (reference sequence). V shed 7 bases and J shed 3 bases, with 15 bases lying between them.

The chain has TRBV2 and TRBJ2-3; TRBD2 aligns across 7 bases. CDR1 and CDR2 (germline): SNHLY, FYNNEI. V shed 8 bases and J 7 bases; nucleotides not matched to a gene: 3. CDR3 length: 11 residues. The CDR3 loop is CASGEGYTQYF. In nucleotides, the CDR3 is TGTGCCAGCGGGGAGGGCTATACGCAGTATTTT.

The sample holds a few counts of this clonotype. The V and J genes are TRBV6-1 and TRBJ1-5; D might be TRBD1 (6 bases). This CDR3 comprises 14 residues. Trimming pared 6 bases from V and 0 bases from J, leaving 9 bases between. Germline assignment: CDR1 MNHNS and CDR2 SASEGT. CDR3 bases: TGTGCCAGCAGGACGACAGGTAGCAATCAGCCCCAGCATTTT. Amino acids: CASRTTGSNQPQHF.

This clonotype was detected a few times. The chain couples TRBV29-1 to TRBJ2-2; D ambiguous. CDR3 size: 12 residues. Germline V lookup: CDR1 SQVTM, CDR2 ANQGSEA. With 6 bases removed from V and 2 bases from J, the gap between germline ends came to 7 bases. CDR3 protein: CSVAHNTGELFF. The CDR3 DNA is TGCAGCGTGGCCCACAACACCGGGGAGCTGTTTTTT.

The chain joins TRBV7-9 to TRBJ2-3; D might be TRBD1 (5 bases). The V gene lost 1 base and the J gene lost 1 base, with 9 bases spanning the gap. The germline gives CDR1 SEHNR, CDR2 FQNEAQ (reference sequence). This CDR3 has 15 residues. The CDR3 loop is CASSLVPQGTDTQYF. The CDR3 nucleotides are TGTGCCAGCAGCTTAGTTCCACAGGGCACAGATACGCAGTATTTT.

This clonotype has ten or more counts. The gene calls are TRBV7-7 and TRBJ2-2; TRBD1 aligns across 7 bases. Germline values: CDR1 SSHAT, CDR2 FNYEAQ (reference sequence). This CDR3 spans 13 amino acids. The CDR3 here is CATTTGDTGELFF. CDR3 in DNA: TGTGCTACCACCACAGGGGACACCGGGGAGCTGTTTTTT.

This clonotype came up many times. The rearrangement links TRBV5-1 to TRBJ2-5, with 10 bases identical to TRBD2. Trimming removed 4 bases from V and 1 base from J; junction bases left unmatched: 7. Germline V gene data show CDR1 as SGHRS and CDR2 as YFSETQ. This CDR3 is built from 16 residues. CDR3 bases: TGCGCCAGCAGCGCTACTAGCGGGACGACCCAAGAGACCCAGTACTTC. Translating it yields CASSATSGTTQETQYF. The whole variable domain, remainder taken from reference TRBV5-1 and TRBJ2-5, is KAGVTQTPRYLIKTRGQQVTLSCSPISGHRSVSWYQQTPGQGLQFLFEYFSETQRNKGNFPGRFSGRQFSNSRSEMNVSTLELGDSALYLCASSATSGTTQETQYFGPGTRLLVL.

The chain employs TRBV2 and TRBJ2-1; 7 nucleotides align to TRBD2. The CDR3 spans 13 residues. In germline, CDR1 is SNHLY, CDR2 FYNNEI. CDR3 nucleotide sequence: TGTGCGCGGGGAGGGCCAAGCGGTAATGAGCAGTTCTTC. As protein: CARGGPSGNEQFF. The whole variable domain, remainder taken from reference TRBV2 and TRBJ2-1, is EPEVTQTPSHQVTQMGQEVILRCVPISNHLYFYWYRQILGQKVEFLVSFYNNEISEKSEIFDDQFSVERPDGSNFTLKIRSTKLEDSAMYFCARGGPSGNEQFFGPGTRLTVL.

The chain combines TRBV12-3 or TRBV12-4 with TRBJ2-5; 9 nucleotides line up with TRBD1. The CDR3 has 16 amino acids. The V gene end was trimmed by 4 bases and the J gene end by 3 bases; junction bases not matched to a gene: 9. In DNA, the CDR3 is TGTGCCAGCAGTTCCGCCGGGACAGGGAGGGAAGAGACCCAGTACTTC. This sequence encodes CASSSAGTGREETQYF.

The CDR3 bases are TGTGCCACCAGCAGAGACCAGGTTCAAACCGGGGAGCTGTTTTTT. As protein: CATSRDQVQTGELFF. The genes are TRBV15 and TRBJ2-2, with no clear D. V dropped 0 bases and J dropped 5 bases, with 10 bases sitting between them. The V gene's germline CDR1 is LNHNV and CDR2 YYDKDF (reference sequence). The length of the CDR3 is 15 residues.